Only one count was recorded for the clone carrying this T cell receptor beta chain. This entry comes from a study of blood T cell repertoires in COVID-19. Turning to the study itself: PBMCs, B-cell-depleted T cells, or T cells were the source of the cDNA or gDNA that made up the material.

This CDR3 has 13 amino acids. Trimming left V 5 bases short and J 5 bases short, with 12 bases between. Germline CDR1 and CDR2: SGHNT and YYREEE (reference sequence). The authors' processing: Researchers report that nucleated cell counts were estimated from reference gene primer amplification. Assay: immunoSEQ multiplex PCR; the TCRdb copy retains only in-frame clones and omits some. Clone size and the V and J calls come from that table; the DNA yielded D and trimming. The sample has a few hundred thousand clones; 65% to 90% are singletons. This receptor was taken from a woman in her thirties or forties who had recovered from COVID-19. V gene TRBV5-4 combines with J gene TRBJ2-3, with D possibly TRBD1 on 6 matching bases. What was sequenced was peripheral blood. CDR3 bases: TGTGCCAGCAGAGGGGGTGGGGGAGATACGCAGTATTTT. Protein sequence: CASRGGGGDTQYF.